This T cell receptor (beta chain) appears in the sequencing data of a study of T cell responses to AZD1222 COVID-19 vaccine (dated by TCRdb to about 2021). A note on the overall study: AZD1222 recipients with second doses at about 4 weeks or about 12 weeks were pooled, because spike-specific TCR depth and breadth did not differ between schedules. TCR sequencing covered 230 or so trial participants: 200 to 220 given two doses of AZD1222 and approximately 26 given two doses of MenACWY control vaccine. Trial participants were enrolled by age into subgroups of 18-55, 56-69 and 70-plus years, and about 150, 27 and 61 TCR-sequenced participants, respectively, were included in these subgroups.

The time point label, read with the paper, signifies: baseline before first vaccination. The vaccinee samples were drawn from two UK trials, COV001 and COV002, one of which was a single-blind randomized controlled phase 2/3 trial testing AZD1222 (ChAdOx1 nCoV-19) in healthy adults. Trial participant PBMC samples were collected at day 0 and day 28 after the second dose for TCRbeta chain sequencing. The full study reports these points: Conclusions about previously exposed vaccinees were limited because only a handful of AZD1222 recipients were SARS-CoV-2 seropositive at baseline. In the small 56-69-year group, the increase in depth fell short of significance, most likely because of low power. Because no day 14 peak-response samples were available, the repertoires could be characterized only after the peak T cell response. CD4 TCRs associated with the vaccine covered the entire spike protein, and the dominant responses were in regions 160-218 and 743-854. After two AZD1222 doses, spike-specific TCR breadth and depth were significantly higher than at day 0 and than in MenACWY recipients. Most participants were white British and females outnumbered males, and the authors suggested that clonal diversity may have been underestimated. Epitopes outside the regions mutated in the B.1.351 and B.1.1.7 variants were reportedly recognized by nearly half of the unique spike-specific TCRs.

The CDR3 regions of human TCRbeta chains were subjected to immunosequencing. The authors' analysis ran thus. TCRs in the repertoires were compared against a reference library of SARS-CoV-2-specific TCRs that had been generated with the MIRA antigen-specificity platform. Breadth meant the fraction of unique TCRs that were SARS-CoV-2-associated, whereas depth meant the fraction of total T cells that were SARS-CoV-2-associated. Using the MIRA data, every spike-specific TCR was mapped to the spike region that the TCR reacted to and assigned to either a CD4 or a CD8 class. Log10-transformed breadth and depth values were compared by one-way ANOVA with Sidak's multiple comparisons tests. This is the immuneACCESS table as TCRdb keeps it, with only in-frame sequences that have V and J called. A part of the clones is gone; compared with another copy, unresolved V genes explain less than half, and the rest is unexplained. V and J calls and clone size are as listed in that table; D and trimming were resolved from the DNA. This sample holds 120,000 to 150,000 clones; around nine tenths were observed only once. Jointly, the top ten make up around 3.5% of the sample.

The germline V gene gives CDR1 as MGHRA and CDR2 as YSYEKL. V is clipped by 6 bases and J by 1 base, and the sequence between their germline boundaries is 7 bases long. Reading from cysteine to phenylalanine, the CDR3 counts 13 amino acids. Just CDR3 DNA is preserved here, 39 bases in frame from base 1. This clone was found a few times. It lacks a known antigen. There are no base qualities to consult, and no much larger clone falls within one base. The clonotype comes from an adult in good health. This specimen consisted of peripheral blood, obtained on day 0 of AZD1222 vaccination. The chain is assembled from TRBV4-1 and TRBJ1-3; the D gene is not confidently resolved. The DNA sequence reads TGCGCCAGCAGTTATGAATCTGGAAACACCATATATTTT. This encodes CASSYESGNTIYF.